Listed below are T cell receptor beta chains from one sample, sequenced in a study of blood T cell repertoires in COVID-19. Profiling relied on immunoSEQ multiplex PCR, and the TCRdb table lists in-frame clones only, not all of them. Here the sample spans about 48,000 clones, 82% being singletons. Material for sequencing was peripheral blood. The source is a man aged 35-49 years with acute or convalescent COVID-19. Each CDR3 is given with its conserved first and last residue. D genes are given only for firm matches. Only some rows state a clone size, as once, few, many or a class for expanded clones.

>few|-|TRBJ1-1|TRBV4-3
TGCGCCAGCAGCCAAGGACCAGGGAACACTGAAGCTTTCTTT
CASSQGPGNTEAFF
>once|-|TRBJ2-5|TRBV9
TGTGCCAGCGGGGGGGCGGGGGAGACCCAGTACTTC
CASGGAGETQYF
>-|-|TRBJ2-1|TRBV29-1
TGCAGCACAAGGACAGTGGCAGTCGATGAGCAGTTCTTC
CSTRTVAVDEQFF
>-|TRBD1|TRBJ1-1|TRBV25-1
TGTGCCAGCAGCCCAATTTCGGGACAGGGGGCGAACACTGAAGCTTTCTTT
CASSPISGQGANTEAFF
>-|TRBD1|TRBJ1-5|TRBV10-3
TGTGCCATCAGTGGGACAGGGGATAGCAATCAGCCCCAGCATTTT
CAISGTGDSNQPQHF
>-|-|TRBJ2-7|TRBV7-8
TGTGCCAGCAGCCCCGGTACAGGATCCTACGAGCAGTACTTC
CASSPGTGSYEQYF
>-|-|TRBJ1-2|TRBV12-5
TGTGCTAGTGGTTTGAATTACCTCAGGGGAGGCTACACCTTC
CASGLNYLRGGYTF
>-|TRBD1|TRBJ2-5|TRBV7-3
TGTGCCAGCAGCCCCGGGACAGGGTGGGACCAAGAGACCCAGTACTTC
CASSPGTGWDQETQYF
>-|-|TRBJ2-7|TRBV19
TGTGCCAGTACAGGGGCCCACGAGCAGTACTTC
CASTGAHEQYF
>-|TRBD1|TRBJ2-5|TRBV19
TGTGCCAGTAGTATCCCCTGGGACAGTCGAAAAGAGACCCAGTACTTC
CASSIPWDSRKETQYF
>-|-|TRBJ2-7|TRBV6-6
TGTGCCAGCAGTTACGATCCCCGGCAGGCGTACTTC
CASSYDPRQAYF
>-|TRBD1|TRBJ2-2|TRBV4-1
TGCGCCAGCAGCCACGGGACAGGCGGGACCACCGGGGAGCTGTTTTTT
CASSHGTGGTTGELFF
>once|TRBD1|TRBJ2-1|TRBV5-1
TGCGCCAGCAGCGCGACAGGGGGGCCCTACAATGAGCAGTTCTTC
CASSATGGPYNEQFF
>-|-|TRBJ1-2|TRBV29-1
TGCAGCGTTGCGGGAGTCGGCGATGATGGCTACACCTTC
CSVAGVGDDGYTF
>-|-|TRBJ1-1|TRBV3-1/TRBV3-2
TGTGCCAGCAGCCAAGCCGCTGAAGCTTTCTTT
CASSQAAEAFF
>-|TRBD1|TRBJ1-5|TRBV30
TGTGCCTGGAGCAGACAGGGGGCTCAGCCCCAGCATTTT
CAWSRQGAQPQHF
>-|TRBD1|TRBJ2-2|TRBV7-7
TGTGCCAGCAGCGACGGGGGACAGGGTGTGGGGGAGCTGTTTTTT
CASSDGGQGVGELFF
>-|TRBD2|TRBJ2-1|TRBV5-1
TGCGCCAGCAGCCCAGGGACTAGCGGGGGGGAGCAGTTCTTC
CASSPGTSGGEQFF
>-|-|TRBJ2-3|TRBV5-1
TGCGCCAGCAGCTTAGCCCCCCTCTCCGATACGCAGTATTTT
CASSLAPLSDTQYF
>-|TRBD1|TRBJ1-4|TRBV29-1
TGCAGCGCTTACCCGCCGGGACAGACAAATGAAAAACTGTTTTTT
CSAYPPGQTNEKLFF
>-|-|TRBJ1-6|TRBV6-6
TGTGCCAGCAGAACAGGTCAACCCCTCCACTTT
CASRTGQPLHF
>once|TRBD1|TRBJ2-3|TRBV2
TGTGCCAGCAGACCACAGGGGGGACAGGCTACGCCCGGGGCGCAGTATTTT
CASRPQGGQATPGAQYF
>-|-|TRBJ2-7|TRBV28
TGTGCCAGCAGTCGGACAAAAAGAGTTTCTTTAGCAGGGGCCTACGAGCAGTACTTC
CASSRTKRVSLAGAYEQYF
>-|TRBD1|TRBJ1-2|TRBV9
TGTGCCAGCAGCGTAGATCATTGGGGGGGACAGGGAGGCTACACCTTC
CASSVDHWGGQGGYTF
>once|TRBD1|TRBJ1-1|TRBV18
TGTGCCAGCTCACCCGAACAGGGGTCTGAAGCTTTCTTT
CASSPEQGSEAFF
>few|TRBD2|TRBJ2-1|TRBV6-5
TGTGCCAGCAGAAGCGGGGGCCGGTCCTACAATGAGCAGTTCTTC
CASRSGGRSYNEQFF
>-|-|TRBJ1-2|TRBV11-2
TGTGCCAGCAGCTTAGAGACAGCGACTAACTATGGCTACACCTTC
CASSLETATNYGYTF
>-|TRBD1|TRBJ2-1|TRBV6-1
TGTGCCAGCAGTGAAAGGGGACAGGGGGCGATTAACTCCTACAATGAGCAGTTCTTC
CASSERGQGAINSYNEQFF
>-|-|TRBJ1-3|TRBV19
TGTGCCAGCTTCGACCAGGGGAGCTCTGGAAACACCATATATTTT
CASFDQGSSGNTIYF
>-|-|TRBJ2-2|TRBV27
TGTGCCAGCAGTAGGGGGGGAAACGCGAACACCGGGGAGCTGTTTTTT
CASSRGGNANTGELFF
>-|TRBD1|TRBJ2-7|TRBV5-6
TGTGCCAGCAGCTTGGCCAATCGACAGGGACAGAACTACGAGCAGTACTTC
CASSLANRQGQNYEQYF
>few|TRBD2|TRBJ2-5|TRBV2
TGTGCCAGCAGTGAATACAGCGGGGGGGTGAGCGGGACCCAGTACTTC
CASSEYSGGVSGTQYF
>-|TRBD1|TRBJ1-2|TRBV7-2
TGTGCCAGCAGCTTAGGACAGGGCTATGGCTACACCTTC
CASSLGQGYGYTF
>once|TRBD2|TRBJ2-7|TRBV2
TGTGCCAGCAGTCGGGAAGGACTAGGTCCGTACGAGCAGTACTTC
CASSREGLGPYEQYF
>-|-|TRBJ2-7|TRBV5-1
TGCGCCAGCAGCTTGGCAGGTACCCTAAGCCACGAGCAGTACTTC
CASSLAGTLSHEQYF
>-|TRBD1|TRBJ2-1|TRBV7-9
TGTGCCAGCACTTACAGGGGGCATGGGGATGAGCAGTTCTTC
CASTYRGHGDEQFF
>few|-|TRBJ1-3|TRBV6-5
TGTGCCAGCACAGGGTACAATGGAAACACCATATATTTT
CASTGYNGNTIYF
>-|-|TRBJ1-4|TRBV30
TGTGCCTGGCGGGGGGTTAATGAAAAACTGTTTTTT
CAWRGVNEKLFF
>-|-|TRBJ2-3|TRBV9
TGTGCCAGCAGCGTAGCCCCTAGACTGGAAGATACGCAGTATTTT
CASSVAPRLEDTQYF
>-|-|TRBJ1-4|TRBV5-6
TGTGCCAGCAGCTTTCGACAAGGAACGGTAAAACTGTTTTTT
CASSFRQGTVKLFF
>-|-|TRBJ1-2|TRBV13
TGTGCCAGCAGCTTTAGTTCCCTGGGAGGGGCTAACTATGGCTACACCTTC
CASSFSSLGGANYGYTF
>-|-|TRBJ1-3|TRBV21-1
TGTGCCAGCAGCACAAGACAGGCCGCGGTCGGAAACACCATATATTTT
CASSTRQAAVGNTIYF
>-|-|TRBJ2-7|TRBV6-5
TGTGCCAGCAGTTACTTTCAGGGCGGCACCTACGAGCAGTACTTC
CASSYFQGGTYEQYF
>-|TRBD1|TRBJ2-5|TRBV7-9
TGTGCCAGCAGCTACTCCAGACAGGGCGGAGAGACCCAGTACTTC
CASSYSRQGGETQYF
>few|-|TRBJ2-7|TRBV11-2
TGTGCCAGCAGCCTTACGTTGGGAAGGGGCCTAGGCGAGCAGTACTTC
CASSLTLGRGLGEQYF
>-|-|TRBJ1-1|TRBV6-1
TGTGCCAGCAGTTCTGACCAGGGGATCACTGAAGCTTTCTTT
CASSSDQGITEAFF
>-|-|TRBJ1-1|TRBV5-6
TGTGCCAGCAGCTTGGGCAGGGACACTGAAGCTTTCTTT
CASSLGRDTEAFF
>-|-|TRBJ1-2|TRBV19
TGTGCCAGTAGGTTACAGGGCTCCTATGGCTACACCTTC
CASRLQGSYGYTF
>-|TRBD1|TRBJ2-2|TRBV12-5
TGTGCTAGTGGTACCGGGACAGGGGGGACCGGGGAGCTGTTTTTT
CASGTGTGGTGELFF
>-|-|TRBJ2-5|TRBV21-1
TGTGCCAGCAGCAAATGTGGGGTTCCGGGGATGGAGGAAGAGACCCAGTACTTC
CASSKCGVPGMEEETQYF
>-|-|TRBJ1-1|TRBV19
TGTGCCAGTACCCCACACACGAGGCAGGAAGCTTTCTTT
CASTPHTRQEAFF
>-|-|TRBJ1-1|TRBV10-1
TGCGCCAGCAGTGAGCGCCCCGGGAGCACTGAAGCTTTCTTT
CASSERPGSTEAFF
>-|TRBD1|TRBJ1-5|TRBV6-1
TGTGCCAGCAGTGAGGGAAGGGGGCACGAGCCCCAGCATTTT
CASSEGRGHEPQHF
>-|-|TRBJ1-2|TRBV7-2
TGTGCCAGCAGCCACGACAGCTCTAACTATGGCTACACCTTC
CASSHDSSNYGYTF
>-|-|TRBJ2-7|TRBV6-4
TGTGCCAGCAGTGAAGAAGGGGGCTCCTACGAGCAGTACTTC
CASSEEGGSYEQYF
>-|-|TRBJ2-7|TRBV3-1/TRBV3-2
TGTGCCAGCAGCCAAGATCCGGGAACCTACGAGCAGTACTTC
CASSQDPGTYEQYF
>-|-|TRBJ1-2|TRBV5-8
TGTGCCAGCAGCGTGGGTCCTGGGAGAGGCTACACCTTC
CASSVGPGRGYTF
>-|TRBD1|TRBJ2-7|TRBV5-1
TGCGCCAGCAGCTTTGAATTTAGCGGACAGGGTAGGAACGAGCAGTACTTC
CASSFEFSGQGRNEQYF
>-|TRBD1|TRBJ1-2|TRBV3-1/TRBV3-2
TGTGCCAGCAGCCGAATTTTGGGACAGTCTCACTATGGCTACACCTTC
CASSRILGQSHYGYTF